Shown below are 9 T cell receptor beta chains from a single sample sequenced in a study of blood T cell repertoires in COVID-19. This table comes from immunoSEQ multiplex PCR, and its TCRdb copy is limited to in-frame clones, with some not included. The profile shows over 250,000 clones, 89% of them singletons. Material for sequencing was peripheral blood. The receptors derive from a middle-aged man with acute or convalescent COVID-19.

A single count supports this clone. The J gene is TRBJ2-5, the V gene TRBV6-5; tentative D call: TRBD1 (5 bases). Germline V gene data show CDR1 as MNHEY and CDR2 as SVGAGI. The CDR3 runs 15 residues. Trimming removed 3 bases at V and 4 bases at J, with 15 bases between. CDR3 sequence reads: CASSYGQGFGETQYF. For the CDR3, the DNA is TGTGCCAGCAGTTATGGGCAGGGCTTTGGAGAGACCCAGTACTTC.

J is TRBJ1-2 and V is TRBV7-9, with TRBD1 as a possible D gene (6 bases). CDR3 length equals 13 residues. The germline V gene has CDR1 SEHNR and CDR2 FQNEAQ (reference sequence). Trimming stripped 4 bases from V and 8 bases from J, with 14 bases between. The CDR3 is CASSSPGQEGYTF. The CDR3 nucleotides are TGTGCCAGCAGCTCACCGGGACAAGAAGGCTACACCTTC.

The rearrangement uses TRBV25-1 and TRBJ1-2; perhaps TRBD1 as D (6 bases). The V gene's germline CDR1 is MGHDK and CDR2 SYGVNS. Trimming took 2 bases from V and 7 from J, leaving 14 bases between them. This CDR3 is 14 amino acids long. CDR3: CASSEGGGRVGYTF. CDR3 coding DNA: TGTGCCAGCAGTGAAGGCGGGGGGCGAGTTGGCTACACCTTC.

The chain uses TRBV7-3 and TRBJ2-1, with D possibly TRBD2 on 6 matching bases. CDR1 and CDR2 from the germline V gene are SGHTA and FQGTGA. Trimming cost V 5 bases and J 7 bases, with 18 bases left between them. The CDR3 is 15 amino acids. The CDR3 nucleotides are TGTGCCAGCAGCCTGGGTCGTGGGGGGACGAATGAGCAGTTCTTC. Amino acids: CASSLGRGGTNEQFF.

This clone was found once. The CDR3 loop reads CAWSSDLSVSPLHF. CDR3 DNA sequence: TGTGCCTGGAGTTCTGACCTGAGCGTCTCACCCCTCCACTTT. This chain connects TRBV30 to TRBJ1-6; the D is unclear. Germline lookup yields CDR1 GTSNPN and CDR2 SVGIG (reference sequence). V lost 2 bases and J lost 10, with 15 bases in between. This CDR3 region has 14 residues.

This chain links TRBV7-8 with TRBJ2-5; D uncertain. Trimming stripped 6 bases from V and 5 bases from J, with 19 bases between. Germline loops: CDR1 SGHVS, CDR2 FQNEAQ. The CDR3 loop spans 15 amino acids. CDR3 bases: TGTGCCAGCAGTCACCATAGCCCGAGGATGGAGACCCAGTACTTC. This sequence encodes CASSHHSPRMETQYF.

The V call is TRBV27, the J call TRBJ2-4; maybe TRBD1 (5 bases). CDR1 is MNHEY, CDR2 SMNVEV, per germline (reference sequence). This CDR3 comprises 16 residues. With 6 bases removed from V and 0 bases from J, the gap between germline ends came to 15 bases. Written as DNA, the CDR3 is TGTGCCAGCAGCTCCCAGGGTATCCTAGCCAAAAACATTCAGTACTTC. Protein product: CASSSQGILAKNIQYF.

In DNA form, the CDR3 reads TGTGCCAGCAGGTCAACAGGGAAGGGGGCTGAAGCTTTCTTT. It yields the protein CASRSTGKGAEAFF. The chain joins TRBV3-1 (or the pseudogene TRBV3-2) to TRBJ1-1, with D maybe TRBD1 (6 bases). This CDR3 spans 14 amino acids. V lost 6 bases and J 6 bases, leaving 17 bases between the germline ends. Germline lookup yields CDR1 LGHDT and CDR2 YNNKEL (reference sequence).

The chain combines TRBV7-3 with TRBJ2-7; TRBD2 agrees at 9 bases. J gave up 4 bases and V 5 bases, and 9 bases lay outside the gene matches. There are 15 residues in the CDR3. The germline CDR1 and CDR2 sequences are SGHTA and FQGTGA. CDR3 protein: CASSLERGAGYEQYF. For the CDR3, the DNA is TGTGCCAGCAGCCTAGAGCGGGGGGCTGGATACGAGCAGTACTTC.